The rows below give T cell receptor beta chains drawn from one sample of a study of T cells in Graves' hyperthyroidism and ophthalmopathy. Each CDR3 protein is one row after TCRdb ran MiXCR on the multiplex PCR reads. The sample gives fewer than 700,000 distinct CDR3 sequences, roughly 15% of which show up once; 3.8% is in the top ten. Sequenced: blood. These TCRs come from a woman between 25 and 40 years old with Graves' hyperthyroidism. The CDR3 runs from the conserved cysteine through the conserved F or W. D genes are given only for firm matches. A row's size may be missing; if present it is once, few, many or a size class.

j_call	clone_size	v_call	d_call	cdr3_aa	cdr3_nt
TRBJ1-2	NA	TRBV7-2	NA	CASSLSSGVRALGYTF	TGTGCCAGCAGCTTATCTTCGGGCGTCAGGGCCCTAGGCTACACCTTC
TRBJ2-3	NA	TRBV20-1	TRBD2	CSARDLFSGRATDTQYF	TGCAGTGCTAGAGATCTCTTTAGCGGGAGGGCCACAGATACGCAGTATTTT
TRBJ1-2	many	TRBV28	NA	CASGTGLGYTF	TGTGCCAGCGGGACCGGCTTGGGCTACACCTTC
TRBJ2-1	few	TRBV24-1	TRBD2	CATSEVTSGSNEQFF	TGTGCCACCAGTGAGGTGACTAGCGGGAGCAATGAGCAGTTCTTC
TRBJ1-1	few	TRBV28	NA	CASSLFNGREAFF	TGTGCCAGCAGTTTATTTAATGGCCGTGAAGCTTTCTTT
TRBJ2-1	many	TRBV27	TRBD2	CASTYGLAQEQFF	TGTGCCAGCACCTACGGACTAGCGCAAGAGCAGTTCTTC
TRBJ2-3	many	TRBV11-3	TRBD2	CASSRGLAVTDTQYF	TGTGCCAGCAGCCGGGGACTAGCGGTCACAGATACGCAGTATTTT
TRBJ2-5	NA	TRBV11-2	TRBD2	CASGRGAGNQETQYF	TGTGCCAGCGGGAGGGGAGCGGGTAATCAAGAGACCCAGTACTTC
TRBJ2-7	many	TRBV12-3/TRBV12-4	NA	CASSFRDIYEQYF	TGTGCCAGCAGTTTCCGGGACATCTACGAGCAGTACTTC
TRBJ2-5	NA	TRBV5-1	NA	CASSVQSQETQYF	TGCGCCAGCAGCGTCCAGTCACAAGAGACCCAGTACTTC
TRBJ2-5	many	TRBV7-9	NA	CASSLTRGSSQETQYF	TGTGCCAGCAGCTTAACGCGGGGTTCGAGCCAAGAGACCCAGTACTTC
TRBJ2-7	NA	TRBV28	NA	CASRDDSAIHEQYF	TGTGCCAGCAGAGACGACAGCGCGATCCACGAGCAGTACTTC
TRBJ2-2	once	TRBV7-2	TRBD1	CASSKIPGQGFRITGELFF	TGTGCCAGCAGCAAAATTCCGGGACAGGGTTTCCGGATCACCGGGGAGCTGTTTTTT
TRBJ1-5	NA	TRBV4-1	TRBD1	CASSQDPTGGAQPQHF	TGCGCCAGCAGCCAAGATCCTACAGGGGGCGCCCAGCCCCAGCATTTT